The source of this TCR beta chain is a study of T cell responses to AZD1222 COVID-19 vaccine. General study results and limits: Donors skewed white British and female; clonal diversity was possibly underestimated. Increased Spike-specific TCR breadth and depth were observed after two AZD1222 doses. Repertoires were obtained solely post-peak T cell response.

Germline assignment: CDR1 SGHRS and CDR2 YFSETQ. The CDR3 is 17 residues long. V shed 5 bases and J 2 bases; nucleotides not matched to a gene: 4. About this clone: What it binds is unknown.

The method was immunoSEQ multiplex PCR; TCRdb's version includes in-frame clones alone and lacks a portion of them. The sample includes about 120,000 clones, 70% to 90% seen only once; the top ten take under 4.5%. The sequence derives from an adult in good health. The input for sequencing was peripheral blood, taken on day 0 of AZD1222 vaccination. V gene TRBV5-1 combines with J gene TRBJ2-2; 15 bases fit TRBD2. DNA for the CDR3: TGCGCCAGCAGGACGGGACTAGCGGGGGGAAACACCGGGGAGCTGTTTTTT. This encodes CASRTGLAGGNTGELFF.